Shown below are 18 T cell receptor beta chains from a single sample sequenced in a study of blood T cell repertoires in COVID-19. Repertoires were generated with immunoSEQ multiplex PCR, while TCRdb's copy carries only in-frame clones and drops some. The table records 270,000 or so clones, just under 90% of them present only once. What was sequenced was PBMCs or T cells enriched from blood (not recorded which). These TCRs come from a woman in her twenties or thirties with acute COVID-19.

The chain links TRBV21-1 to TRBJ1-5. TRBV21-1 corresponds to a pseudogene. The CDR3 sequence is 18 residues long. CDR3 sequence: CASSIKHPGVVGNQPQHF. The CDR3 DNA follows: TGTGCCAGCAGCATTAAACATCCGGGAGTTGTAGGCAATCAGCCCCAGCATTTT.

The chain carries TRBV19 and TRBJ2-1; the match to TRBD2 covers 7 bases. The V gene's germline CDR1 is LNHDA and CDR2 SQIVND (reference sequence). CDR3 length: 14 residues. Here the CDR3 reads CATREGPSYNEQFF. The CDR3 nucleotides are TGTGCTACAAGGGAGGGCCCTTCCTACAATGAGCAGTTCTTC. Looking up the rest from reference TRBV19 and TRBJ2-1 gives the full variable domain: DGGITQSPKYLFRKEGQNVTLSCEQNLNHDAMYWYRQDPGQGLRLIYYSQIVNDFQKGDIAEGYSVSREKKESFPLTVTSAQKNPTAFYLCATREGPSYNEQFFGPGTRLTVL.

A few counts support this clone. The chain recombines TRBV25-1 with TRBJ1-1; D uncertain. Per germline, CDR1 MGHDK and CDR2 SYGVNS. The CDR3 covers 12 residues. V was shortened by 5 bases and J by 2 bases, with 6 bases between the two germline ends. The CDR3 protein is CASSQLNTEAFF. DNA of the CDR3: TGTGCCAGCAGTCAGTTAAACACTGAAGCTTTCTTT.

The chain uses TRBV4-2 and TRBJ2-3; the match to TRBD1 covers 8 bases. The germline V gene encodes CDR1 LGHNA and CDR2 YNFKEQ. The V and J ends lost 4 bases and 1 base, in that order; junction bases with no gene match: 4. The length of the CDR3 is 15 residues. For the CDR3, the DNA is TGTGCCAGCAGCCTTCCGGGACAGGGCACAGATACGCAGTATTTT. Translated: CASSLPGQGTDTQYF.

V and J are TRBV14 and TRBJ2-1; tentatively, D is TRBD2 (6 bases). The CDR3 consists of 14 residues. With 1 base removed from V and 6 bases from J, the gap between germline ends came to 10 bases. CDR1 and CDR2 from the germline V gene are SGHDN and FVKESK. CDR3 residues: CASSQGLLANEQFF. Written as DNA, the CDR3 is TGTGCCAGCAGCCAAGGGCTACTAGCCAATGAGCAGTTCTTC.

This rearrangement joins TRBV5-1 to TRBJ1-4, with a possible D match to TRBD1 (6 bases). Deletions cut 0 bases from V and 7 bases from J, with 10 bases between. CDR3 size: 14 residues. From germline, CDR1 is SGHRS and CDR2 YFSETQ. CDR3 nucleotide sequence: TGCGCCAGCAGCTTGGGTGCGGACAGTGAAAAACTGTTTTTT. Protein: CASSLGADSEKLFF.

The V gene is TRBV5-6, the J gene TRBJ2-2; 10 bases are a match to TRBD2. The junction had 9 bases not matched to a gene; V was cut back by 3 bases and J by 7 bases. This CDR3 has 16 amino acids. Germline CDR1 reads SGHDT; CDR2 reads YYEEEE. The CDR3 region has the DNA TGTGCCAGCAGCTCATATCTAGCGGGAGCGATCGGGGAGCTGTTTTTT. This translates into CASSSYLAGAIGELFF.

The chain couples TRBV29-1 to TRBJ2-7, with D perhaps TRBD1 (6 bases). V was pared by 3 bases and J by 5 bases, with 14 bases between. The CDR3 loop spans 13 amino acids. CDR1 and CDR2 (germline): SQVTM, ANQGSEA. CDR3 nucleotides: TGCAGCGTTGACTTAGGGGCAGGGGACGAGCAGTACTTC. Amino acid sequence: CSVDLGAGDEQYF.

This chain connects TRBV27 to TRBJ1-6; D is undetermined. The V and J ends lost 7 bases and 9 bases respectively, with 10 bases between them. Per germline, CDR1 MNHEY and CDR2 SMNVEV (reference sequence). The CDR3 is 12 amino acids. In nucleotides, the CDR3 is TGTGCCAGCACCTTTACTCTTTCACCCCTCCACTTT. Amino acid sequence: CASTFTLSPLHF.

The chain is built from TRBV4-3 and TRBJ2-3; D unclear. The CDR3 extends over 15 amino acids. Trimming pared 4 bases from V and 0 bases from J, leaving 11 bases between. Germline lookup yields CDR1 LGHNA and CDR2 YSLEER. The DNA for the CDR3 is TGCGCCAGCAGCCCAGTTCGCGGAAGCACAGATACGCAGTATTTT. This translates into CASSPVRGSTDTQYF.

This chain connects TRBV28 to TRBJ1-2; maybe TRBD1 (5 bases). Deletions cut 5 bases from V and 8 bases from J, with 12 bases between. CDR3 length: 12 amino acids. The germline gives CDR1 MDHEN, CDR2 SYDVKM. CDR3 sequence reads: CASSLTGRGYTF. The CDR3 DNA reads TGTGCCAGCAGTCTTACAGGACGCGGCTACACCTTC.

This clone was seen once. The gene calls are TRBV19 and TRBJ2-1; TRBD2 agrees at 7 bases. CDR1 and CDR2 (germline): LNHDA, SQIVND (reference sequence). CDR3 size: 16 residues. J was trimmed by 3 bases and V by 3 bases; bases with no gene match: 8. The CDR3 bases are TGTGCCAGTAGTATTCAGGGTGGCGGGAGCTACAATGAGCAGTTCTTC. It translates to CASSIQGGGSYNEQFF.

The V and J genes are TRBV11-1 and TRBJ1-4; 7 bases agree with TRBD1. J lost 10 bases, V lost 2 bases, and 7 bases had no gene match. The CDR3 has 14 amino acids. Germline V gives CDR1 SGHAT, CDR2 FQDESV (reference sequence). DNA for the CDR3: TGTGCCAGCAGCTTACAGGGGGATCGTGGAAAACTGTTTTTT. Translation gives CASSLQGDRGKLFF.

J is TRBJ2-7 and V is TRBV13, with 12 positions matching TRBD2. Unmatched junction bases numbered 3, after V lost 6 bases and J lost 3 bases. Germline V gene data show CDR1 as PRHDT and CDR2 as FYEKMQ (reference sequence). The CDR3 contains 14 residues. The CDR3 nucleotides read TGTGCCAGCAGTCAGACTAGCGGGAGCTACGAGCAGTACTTC. Translating gives CASSQTSGSYEQYF.

The count of this clone is one. The CDR3 nucleotides read TGTGCCAGCAGCTTAGCGCCAGCGGGAGCGCCCGGGGAGCTGTTTTTT. It translates to CASSLAPAGAPGELFF. This chain links TRBV7-6 with TRBJ2-2, with TRBD2 identical over 8 bases. CDR3 length equals 16 residues. Per the germline V gene, CDR1 is SGHVS and CDR2 is FNYEAQ. V lost 0 bases to trimming and J lost 6 bases; unmatched junction nucleotides: 6.

The V call is TRBV28, the J call TRBJ2-7; 7 nucleotides align to TRBD1. Germline loops: CDR1 MDHEN, CDR2 SYDVKM. Trimming at V came to 5 bases and at J to 5 bases, leaving 6 bases not matched to a gene. This CDR3 is built from 13 residues. CDR3 in amino acids: CASSPQTGNEQYF. CDR3 nucleotide sequence: TGTGCCAGCAGTCCACAGACAGGGAACGAGCAGTACTTC.

This chain uses TRBV28 with TRBJ2-1; no clear D gene. This CDR3 contains 11 residues. Trimming shortened V by 8 bases and J by 6 bases, and 8 bases separated the two germline ends. CDR1 and CDR2 from the germline V gene are MDHEN and SYDVKM. CDR3 sequence: CASRNSNEQFF. CDR3 sequence (DNA): TGTGCCAGCCGGAACAGCAATGAGCAGTTCTTC.

The chain couples TRBV10-2 to TRBJ2-5; the match to TRBD1 covers 7 bases. Germline-derived CDR1 and CDR2 are WSHSY and SAAADI. This CDR3 region has 14 residues. Unmatched junction bases numbered 9, after V lost 6 bases and J lost 5 bases. As DNA, the CDR3 is TGCGCCAGCAGAAGCAGGACAGGCCTTGAGACCCAGTACTTC. It codes for CASRSRTGLETQYF.